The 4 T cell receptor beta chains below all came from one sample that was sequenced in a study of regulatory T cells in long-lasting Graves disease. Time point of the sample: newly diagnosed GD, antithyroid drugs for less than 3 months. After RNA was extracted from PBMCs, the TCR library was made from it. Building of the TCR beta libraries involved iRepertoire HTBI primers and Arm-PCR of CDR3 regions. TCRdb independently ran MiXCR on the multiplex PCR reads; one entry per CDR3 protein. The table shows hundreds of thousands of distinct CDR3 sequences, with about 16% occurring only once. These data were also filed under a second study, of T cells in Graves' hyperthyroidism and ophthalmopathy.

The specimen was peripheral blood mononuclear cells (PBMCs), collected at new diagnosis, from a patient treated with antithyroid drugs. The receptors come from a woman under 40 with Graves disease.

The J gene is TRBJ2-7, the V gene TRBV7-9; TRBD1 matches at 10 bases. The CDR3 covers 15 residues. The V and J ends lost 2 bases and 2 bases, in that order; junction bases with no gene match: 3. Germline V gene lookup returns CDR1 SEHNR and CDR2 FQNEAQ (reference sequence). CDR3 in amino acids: CASSLWTGGPYEQYF. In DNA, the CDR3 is TGTGCCAGCAGCTTATGGACAGGGGGACCCTACGAGCAGTACTTC. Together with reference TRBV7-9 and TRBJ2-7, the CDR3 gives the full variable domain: DTGVSQNPRHKITKRGQNVTFRCDPISEHNRLYWYRQTLGQGPEFLTYFQNEAQLEKSRLLSDRFSAERPKGSFSTLEIQRTEQGDSAMYLCASSLWTGGPYEQYFGPGTRLTVT.

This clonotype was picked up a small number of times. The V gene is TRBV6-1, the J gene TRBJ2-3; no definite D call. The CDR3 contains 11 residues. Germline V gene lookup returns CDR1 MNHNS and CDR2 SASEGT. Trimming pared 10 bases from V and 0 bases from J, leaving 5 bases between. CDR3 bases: TGTGCCACCGAGAGCACAGATACGCAGTATTTT. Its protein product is CATESTDTQYF.

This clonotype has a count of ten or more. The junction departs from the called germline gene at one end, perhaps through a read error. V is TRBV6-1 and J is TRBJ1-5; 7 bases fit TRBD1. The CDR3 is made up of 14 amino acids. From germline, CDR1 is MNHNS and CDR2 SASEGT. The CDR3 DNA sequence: TGTGCCAGCAGGGAAGGGGGCTACAATCAGCCCCAGCATTTT. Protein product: CASREGGYNQPQHF.

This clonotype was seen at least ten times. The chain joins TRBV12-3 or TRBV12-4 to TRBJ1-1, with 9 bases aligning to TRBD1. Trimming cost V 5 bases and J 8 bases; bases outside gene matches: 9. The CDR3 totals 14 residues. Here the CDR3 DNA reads TGTGCCAGCAGTCTAACGGACAGGGGATGGGAAGCTTTCTTT. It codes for CASSLTDRGWEAFF.